This T cell receptor delta chain comes out of a study of Vδ1+ human thymocytes. Study results and limitations: Highly polyclonal TRG and TRD repertoires with Gaussian CDR3 length distributions appeared in thymus. Despite high sort purity, roughly 20% of thymic T cell receptor delta sequences were Vdelta2.

Alphabeta T cells were depleted, then CD3+ Vdelta1+ Vdelta2- thymocytes were FACS-sorted. The template was reverse-transcribed extracted RNA. CDR3 amplicons came from multiplex PCR with pooled V-gene forward and constant-region reverse primers. TCRdb reran clone calling via CATT on the multiplex PCR reads. The repertoire has about 55,000 delta-chain clones, about a sixth of them found once; the top ten carry roughly 0.5%. As regards this clone: Its specificity is unknown.

The CDR3 extends over 19 amino acids. Germline CDR1 TSWWSYY, CDR2 QGS. J was trimmed by 3 bases and V by 4 bases; bases with no gene match: 14. V usage is TRDV1 and J usage is TRDJ2, with TRDD3 identical over 10 bases. The receptor comes from a boy younger than two who had congenital heart surgery. Sequencing used Vdelta1+ gamma-delta thymocytes from the thymus. Subset indicated: FACS-sorted CD3+ TCRalphabeta- TCRVdelta1+ TCRVdelta2- thymocytes. CDR3 in DNA: TGTGCTCTTGGGGGCACCGGGGGATACGCCCCCCAAGTGACAGCACAACTCTTCTTT. The encoded protein is CALGGTGGYAPQVTAQLFF.